This entry is about one T cell receptor (beta chain). Its matching antigen is unknown. PCR was performed a second time for about 6 to 12 cycles using a sample-barcoded 5' primer and a J-beta primer mix. A single record per CDR3 protein comes from TCRdb applying MiXCR to the 5' RACE reads. The data hold 1.4 million to 1.5 million distinct CDR3 sequences, with roughly 40% observed a single time. This sample stems from a study of blood T cells in healthy people across ages. In germline, CDR1 is MGHRA, CDR2 YSYEKL. Deletions cut 2 bases from V and 6 bases from J, with 4 bases between. This CDR3 comprises 12 residues. Study conclusions and caveats: While age rose, TCR beta diversity per million T cells dropped in a roughly linear way. Since the PBMCs were unsorted, naive and antigen-experienced cells could not be conclusively compared.

The chain employs TRBV4-1 and TRBJ2-2, with unresolved D. The specimen sequenced was blood. The receptor's source is a woman younger than 35 in good health. The chain's CDR3 is CASSQFSGELFF. As DNA, the CDR3 is TGCGCCAGCAGCCAATTCTCCGGGGAGCTGTTTTTT.